These T cell receptor beta chains were read from a single sample in a study of liver allograft versus peripheral blood T cells. TCRdb re-derived calls from the reads in MiXCR, one entry per CDR3 protein. The table has about 3,500 distinct CDR3 sequences, 14% to 15% seen once; the top ten hold under 3.5%. These receptor sequences come from a human patient who had a liver transplant. Some T cells may arise from the graft donor. The CDR3 runs from the conserved cysteine through the conserved F or W. D genes are given only for firm matches. Clone size is given for some rows only: seen once, a few or many times, or a class if the clone is expanded.

>TRBJ2-5|12|medium-sized|-|TRBV18
TGTGCCAGCTCACCTCAACAAGAGACCCAGTACTTC
CASSPQQETQYF
>TRBJ2-6|16|large|-|TRBV27
TGTGCCAGCAGCCAAGCGACAGGCTCTGGGGCCAACGTCCTGACTTTC
CASSQATGSGANVLTF
>TRBJ2-1|13|few|-|TRBV12-3/TRBV12-4
TGTGCCAGCAGTTTACTCACAGGCAATGAGCAGTTCTTC
CASSLLTGNEQFF
>TRBJ1-6|15|-|TRBD1|TRBV20-1
TGCAGTGCTAGTTTCCAGGGGGACCATAATTCACCCCTCCACTTT
CSASFQGDHNSPLHF
>TRBJ2-2|16|medium-sized|-|TRBV6-5
TGTGCCAGCAGTACCCGAGGGTTGGCGAACACCGGGGAGCTGTTTTTT
CASSTRGLANTGELFF
>TRBJ1-5|16|many|TRBD1|TRBV27
TGTGCCAGCAGGCCGCGGGGACAGCAAACTAATCAGCCCCAGCATTTT
CASRPRGQQTNQPQHF
>TRBJ2-2|14|large|-|TRBV29-1
TGCAGCGTAGGCGGGGACTTGAACACCGGGGAGCTGTTTTTT
CSVGGDLNTGELFF
>TRBJ2-3|18|-|-|TRBV9
TGTGCCAGCAGCGCGCGCTGGAGTGATGGGACTAGCACAGATACGCAGTATTTT
CASSARWSDGTSTDTQYF
>TRBJ2-3|15|-|-|TRBV20-1
TGCAGTGCTAGCGGGCGGGGGAGGGGGACAGATACGCAGTATTTT
CSASGRGRGTDTQYF
>TRBJ1-3|14|medium-sized|TRBD1|TRBV18
TGTGCCAGCTCACCGGGACAGGGGAGAAACACCATATATTTT
CASSPGQGRNTIYF
>TRBJ1-1|13|medium-sized|-|TRBV6-1
TGTGCCAGCAGTGGGCGGATGAACACTGAAGCTTTCTTT
CASSGRMNTEAFF
>TRBJ1-5|14|medium-sized|-|TRBV6-5
TGTGCCAGCCGAAGGGGGTCTTCTGATCAGCCCCAGCATTTT
CASRRGSSDQPQHF
>TRBJ2-6|15|many|TRBD1|TRBV7-9
TGTGCCAGCAGGGACAGGAACTCTGGGGCCAACGTCCTGACTTTC
CASRDRNSGANVLTF
>TRBJ1-2|14|medium-sized|-|TRBV27
TGTGCCAGCAGTCCACGTCCAGGGACGATGGGCTACACCTTC
CASSPRPGTMGYTF
>TRBJ1-5|14|-|-|TRBV19
TGTGCCAGTAGTATACAGGGTGGAAATCAGCCCCAGCATTTT
CASSIQGGNQPQHF
>TRBJ2-5|15|medium-sized|-|TRBV12-3/TRBV12-4
TGTGCCAGCAGTTGGGGGGACGGGAAATTGGAGACCCAGTACTTC
CASSWGDGKLETQYF
>TRBJ1-2|11|medium-sized|-|TRBV30
TGTGCCTGGAGCTCGGGCCGTGGCTACACCTTC
CAWSSGRGYTF
>TRBJ1-1|13|large|-|TRBV10-3
TGTGCCATCGCCGGGCTCCCGAACACTGAAGCTTTCTTT
CAIAGLPNTEAFF
>TRBJ2-6|19|few|-|TRBV7-9
TGTGCCAGCAGCCCTCCGGTTGGGGGTGGGTCCTCTGGGGCCAACGTCCTGACTTTC
CASSPPVGGGSSGANVLTF
>TRBJ2-5|15|medium-sized|-|TRBV6-1
TGTGCCAGCAGTCCTCTTGGGGGAGAAGGAGAGACCCAGTACTTC
CASSPLGGEGETQYF
>TRBJ2-1|14|few|-|TRBV20-1
TGCAGTGCTAGCAATAGGAGGGAAGGAGATGAGCAGTTCTTC
CSASNRREGDEQFF
>TRBJ2-7|15|large|-|TRBV27
TGTGCCAGCAGTTTATCGAGCAGGTTCGACTACGAGCAGTACTTC
CASSLSSRFDYEQYF
>TRBJ1-6|16|medium-sized|-|TRBV27
TGTGCCAGCAGTTTGACTGGGAGCTCCTATAATTCACCCCTCCACTTT
CASSLTGSSYNSPLHF
>TRBJ2-1|11|-|TRBD2|TRBV3-1
TGTGCCAGCGGACTAGCAGGTGAGCAGTTCTTC
CASGLAGEQFF
>TRBJ2-5|13|medium-sized|-|TRBV6-5
TGTGCCAGCGGGCGGACGGAATTAGAGACCCAGTACTTC
CASGRTELETQYF
>TRBJ2-1|20|medium-sized|TRBD2|TRBV19
TGTGCCAGTAGTATAGTAGGGCTAGCGGGAGGACTTGGACCGTACAATGAGCAGTTCTTC
CASSIVGLAGGLGPYNEQFF
>TRBJ1-3|15|-|-|TRBV12-3/TRBV12-4
TGTGCCAGCAGTTTTGGGTCGGATGTAGAAAACACCATATATTTT
CASSFGSDVENTIYF
>TRBJ1-2|15|medium-sized|TRBD1|TRBV28
TGTGCCAGCAGTTTCACGGGACAGGGTATCTATGGCTACACCTTC
CASSFTGQGIYGYTF
>TRBJ2-2|15|large|-|TRBV18
TGTGCCAGTCGATTGGAGGGGCTAGGAACCGGGGAGCTGTTTTTT
CASRLEGLGTGELFF
>TRBJ1-1|18|medium-sized|-|TRBV6-5
TGTGCCAGCATTCCTTATCCCGCCCTGGATGGGGGAGGCACTGAAGCTTTCTTT
CASIPYPALDGGGTEAFF
>TRBJ1-1|16|few|-|TRBV20-1
TGCAGTGCTAGAGAGGGGGCCGGGGGGAGGAACACTGAAGCTTTCTTT
CSAREGAGGRNTEAFF
>TRBJ2-3|14|few|TRBD2|TRBV20-1
TGCAGTGCTAGATTGCGGGAGATGACAGATACGCAGTATTTT
CSARLREMTDTQYF
>TRBJ1-1|15|medium-sized|-|TRBV28
TGTGCCAGCAGCCCGGCGGGACAAAAAAACACTGAAGCTTTCTTT
CASSPAGQKNTEAFF
>TRBJ2-5|15|-|-|TRBV11-3
TGTGCCAGCAGCTTAGGCCGGGACTTCCAAGAGACCCAGTACTTC
CASSLGRDFQETQYF
>TRBJ1-4|16|medium-sized|-|TRBV18
TGTGCCAGCTCACCAATCGAGGGACAACCTAATGAAAAACTGTTTTTT
CASSPIEGQPNEKLFF
>TRBJ1-5|12|-|-|TRBV5-6
TGTGCCAGCAGCTTCCGGGGGGAGCCCCAGCATTTT
CASSFRGEPQHF
>TRBJ2-3|15|many|-|TRBV7-9
TGTGCCAGCAGCCACGTTGGCTCTAGCACAGATACGCAGTATTTT
CASSHVGSSTDTQYF
>TRBJ1-1|12|many|-|TRBV12-3/TRBV12-4
TGTGCCAGCAGGTCCGGTGGTACTGAAGCTTTCTTT
CASRSGGTEAFF
>TRBJ2-1|11|-|-|TRBV20-1
TGCAGTGCTAGAGATTATAATGAGCAGTTCTTC
CSARDYNEQFF
>TRBJ1-5|14|medium-sized|TRBD1|TRBV6-1
TGTGCCAGCACCCAAGACAGGGTAGCCCAGCCCCAGCATTTT
CASTQDRVAQPQHF
>TRBJ1-2|14|medium-sized|-|TRBV28
TGTGCCAGCAGTTTAGGCAGGCCGGGCCATGGCTACACCTTC
CASSLGRPGHGYTF
>TRBJ2-3|11|medium-sized|-|TRBV29-1
TGCAGCGTTGAGGGCAAAAATACGCAGTATTTT
CSVEGKNTQYF
>TRBJ2-7|14|medium-sized|-|TRBV19
TGTGCCAGTAGTATTGGCGTCAACGCTCTCGAGCAGTACTTC
CASSIGVNALEQYF
>TRBJ2-7|17|-|TRBD2|TRBV9
TGTGCCAGCAGCGTAGGGTTAGGGGGGACTAGCTTCAGCGAGCAGTACTTC
CASSVGLGGTSFSEQYF
>TRBJ2-2|17|medium-sized|TRBD1|TRBV10-3
TGTGCCATCAGCCCTTCTCCGGGACAGGGGAACACCGGGGAGCTGTTTTTT
CAISPSPGQGNTGELFF
>TRBJ1-5|15|few|-|TRBV9
TGTGCCAGCAGCGTTGGGGGGGGACAAAATCAGCCCCAGCATTTT
CASSVGGGQNQPQHF
>TRBJ2-3|16|medium-sized|TRBD2|TRBV5-4
TGTGCCAGCAGCCCAAGTCCCCTGCGGGGGGGTCATACGCAGTATTTT
CASSPSPLRGGHTQYF
>TRBJ2-3|14|medium-sized|TRBD1|TRBV19
TGTGCCAGTTCCCGGGACAGGGGGACAGATACGCAGTATTTT
CASSRDRGTDTQYF
>TRBJ1-6|13|medium-sized|TRBD1|TRBV27
TGTGCCAGCAGTGGACAGGGGATAACACCCCTCCACTTT
CASSGQGITPLHF
>TRBJ1-6|14|-|-|TRBV20-1
TGCAGTGCTAGAGTTGAAGGATTGATTTCACCCCTCCACTTT
CSARVEGLISPLHF
>TRBJ2-1|13|medium-sized|-|TRBV11-2
TGTGCCAGCAGCTCGCCAGGCTCGGATGAGCAGTTCTTC
CASSSPGSDEQFF
>TRBJ2-1|12|medium-sized|TRBD2|TRBV6-2/TRBV6-3
TGTGCCAGCAGGTCGACTAGCGGGGGGCAGTTCTTC
CASRSTSGGQFF
>TRBJ1-2|14|-|-|TRBV6-5
TGTGCCAGCAGAACTACCGGGGGGGTCTATGGCTACACCTTC
CASRTTGGVYGYTF
>TRBJ1-1|13|medium-sized|-|TRBV19
TGTGCCAGTTCAGCTAACATGAACACTGAAGCTTTCTTT
CASSANMNTEAFF
>TRBJ1-2|13|medium-sized|TRBD1|TRBV27
TGTGCCAGCAGTACGACAGGGTCGGCTGGCTACACCTTC
CASSTTGSAGYTF
>TRBJ2-2|14|medium-sized|TRBD1|TRBV6-6
TGTGCCAGCAGGGACAGGGTTAACACCGGGGAGCTGTTTTTT
CASRDRVNTGELFF
>TRBJ1-6|14|large|-|TRBV19
TGTGCCAGTAGTACTGGCAGGGTTGGTTCACCCCTCCACTTT
CASSTGRVGSPLHF
>TRBJ2-7|11|medium-sized|-|TRBV28
TGTGCCAGCAGTACTCGCGACGAGCAGTACTTC
CASSTRDEQYF
>TRBJ1-2|13|medium-sized|-|TRBV6-5
TGTGCCAGCAAGGTTGGGGTTGGCGATGGCTACACCTTC
CASKVGVGDGYTF
>TRBJ2-7|16|few|TRBD1|TRBV11-2
TGTGCCAGCAGCTTAGCCGGGACAGAAGGTCGGTACGAGCAGTACTTC
CASSLAGTEGRYEQYF